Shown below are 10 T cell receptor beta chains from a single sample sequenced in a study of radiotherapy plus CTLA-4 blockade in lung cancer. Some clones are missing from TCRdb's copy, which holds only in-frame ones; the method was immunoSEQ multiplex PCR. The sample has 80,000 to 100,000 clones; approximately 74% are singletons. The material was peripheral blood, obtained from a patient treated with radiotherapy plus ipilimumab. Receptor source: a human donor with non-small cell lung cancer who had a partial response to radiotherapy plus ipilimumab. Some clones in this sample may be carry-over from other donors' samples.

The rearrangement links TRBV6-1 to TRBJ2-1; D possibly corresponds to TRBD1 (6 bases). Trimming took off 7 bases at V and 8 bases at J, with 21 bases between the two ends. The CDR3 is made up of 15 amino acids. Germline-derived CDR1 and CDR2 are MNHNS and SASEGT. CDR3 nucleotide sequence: TGTGCCAGCATACGGTCCGGGCAGGGGCGCGATGAGCAGTTCTTC. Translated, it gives CASIRSGQGRDEQFF.

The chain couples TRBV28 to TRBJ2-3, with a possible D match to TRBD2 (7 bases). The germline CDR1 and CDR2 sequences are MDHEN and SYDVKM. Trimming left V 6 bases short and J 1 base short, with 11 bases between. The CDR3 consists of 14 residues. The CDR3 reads CASSMGGRTDTQYF. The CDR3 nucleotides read TGTGCCAGCAGCATGGGGGGGCGCACAGATACGCAGTATTTT. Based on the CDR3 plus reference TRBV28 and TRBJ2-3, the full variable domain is DVKVTQSSRYLVKRTGEKVFLECVQDMDHENMFWYRQDPGLGLRLIYFSYDVKMKEKGDIPEGYSVSREKKERFSLILESASTNQTSMYLCASSMGGRTDTQYFGPGTRLTVL.

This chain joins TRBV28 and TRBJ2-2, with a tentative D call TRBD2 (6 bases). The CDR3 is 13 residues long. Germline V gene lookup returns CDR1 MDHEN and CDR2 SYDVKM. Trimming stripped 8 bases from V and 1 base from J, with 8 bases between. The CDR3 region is CASFSGNTGELFF. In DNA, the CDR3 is TGTGCCAGCTTTAGCGGGAACACCGGGGAGCTGTTTTTT.

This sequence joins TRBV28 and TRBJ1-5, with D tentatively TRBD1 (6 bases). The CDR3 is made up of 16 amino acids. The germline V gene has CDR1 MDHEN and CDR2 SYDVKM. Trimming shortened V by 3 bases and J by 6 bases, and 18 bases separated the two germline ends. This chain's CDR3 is CASSFRRGTYRQPQHF. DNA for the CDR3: TGTGCCAGCAGTTTCCGCAGGGGTACTTATCGTCAGCCCCAGCATTTT.

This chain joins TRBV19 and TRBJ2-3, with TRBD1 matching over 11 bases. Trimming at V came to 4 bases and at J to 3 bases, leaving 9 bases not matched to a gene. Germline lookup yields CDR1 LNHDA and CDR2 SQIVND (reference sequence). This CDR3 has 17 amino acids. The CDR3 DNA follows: TGTGCCAGTAGTAATTTAATGGGACAGGGGGTGACAGATACGCAGTATTTT. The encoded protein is CASSNLMGQGVTDTQYF.

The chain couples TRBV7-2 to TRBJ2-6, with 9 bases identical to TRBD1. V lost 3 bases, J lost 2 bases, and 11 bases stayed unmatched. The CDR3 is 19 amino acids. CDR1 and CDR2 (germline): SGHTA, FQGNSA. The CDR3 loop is CASSFRQPGQGTGANVLTF. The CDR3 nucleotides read TGTGCCAGCAGCTTCCGCCAGCCGGGACAGGGCACTGGGGCCAACGTCCTGACTTTC. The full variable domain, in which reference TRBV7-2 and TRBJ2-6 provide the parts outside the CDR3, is GAGVSQSPSNKVTEKGKDVELRCDPISGHTALYWYRQSLGQGLEFLIYFQGNSAPDKSGLPSDRFSAERTGGSVSTLTIQRTQQEDSAVYLCASSFRQPGQGTGANVLTFGAGSRLTVL.

This chain's CDR3 is CAWGFDRSGSPLHF. CDR3 sequence (DNA): TGTGCCTGGGGATTCGACAGGTCGGGATCACCCCTCCACTTT. J is TRBJ1-6 and V is TRBV30; possibly TRBD1 for D (6 bases). Germline values: CDR1 GTSNPN, CDR2 SVGIG (reference sequence). The CDR3 sequence is 14 residues long. The V end was cut by 5 bases, the J end by 10 bases, with 18 bases between.

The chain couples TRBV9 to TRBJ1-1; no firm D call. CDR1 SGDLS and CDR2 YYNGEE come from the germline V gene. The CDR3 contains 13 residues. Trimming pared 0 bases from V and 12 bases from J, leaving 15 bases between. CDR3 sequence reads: CASSVGWERETFF. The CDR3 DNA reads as TGTGCCAGCAGCGTAGGCTGGGAACGGGAGACTTTCTTT. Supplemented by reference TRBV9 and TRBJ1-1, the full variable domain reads DSGVTQTPKHLITATGQRVTLRCSPRSGDLSVYWYQQSLDQGLQFLIQYYNGEERAKGNILERFSAQQFPDLHSELNLSSLELGDSALYFCASSVGWERETFFGQGTRLTVV.

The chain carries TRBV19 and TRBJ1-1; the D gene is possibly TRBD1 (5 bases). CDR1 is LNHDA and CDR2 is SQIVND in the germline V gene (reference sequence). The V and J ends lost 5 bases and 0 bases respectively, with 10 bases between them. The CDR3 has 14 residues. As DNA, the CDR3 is TGTGCCAGTAGTGTCAGGGTCATGAACACTGAAGCTTTCTTT. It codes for CASSVRVMNTEAFF.

CDR3 in DNA: TGTGCCAGCGGCAGATCTAGCGGGGGGGAGGGGCGTACGCAGTATTTT. Translation: CASGRSSGGEGRTQYF. V gene TRBV2 combines with J gene TRBJ2-3, with 12 bases that match TRBD2. The CDR3 covers 16 residues. Trimming at V came to 8 bases and at J to 8 bases, leaving 14 bases not matched to a gene. CDR1 and CDR2 (germline): SNHLY, FYNNEI.